One and the same sample provided the 8 T cell receptor beta chains below, sequenced in a study of OX40 agonist ivuxolimab in advanced cancers. Assay used: immunoSEQ multiplex PCR; TCRdb lists only in-frame clones, some missing. This sample carries some 76,000 clones, 84% of them seen once, and the ten largest clones take roughly 7.1%. This material consisted of CD4+ or CD8+ T cells sorted from blood, taken in a trial of the OX40 agonist ivuxolimab. All receptors derive from an adult with an advanced solid tumor such as melanoma, head and neck, liver or kidney cancer.

The V and J genes are TRBV11-3 and TRBJ2-7; D is ambiguous. The germline CDR1 and CDR2 sequences are SGHNT and YENEEA. V lost 5 bases and J lost 6, with 8 bases in between. This CDR3 region has 11 residues. The CDR3 reads CASSHLGEQYF. The CDR3 coding sequence is TGTGCCAGCAGCCACCTCGGCGAGCAGTACTTC.

The sample holds one count of this clone. V and J are TRBV28 and TRBJ2-7; perhaps D is TRBD1 or TRBD2 (5 bases each). V was trimmed by 4 bases and J by 2 bases, leaving 15 bases between them. CDR1 is MDHEN and CDR2 is SYDVKM in the germline V gene. This CDR3 region has 15 residues. DNA of the CDR3: TGTGCCAGCAGTTCCCCGGGACGGGCGACCTACGAGCAGTACTTC. The encoded protein is CASSSPGRATYEQYF. Based on the CDR3 plus reference TRBV28 and TRBJ2-7, the full variable domain is DVKVTQSSRYLVKRTGEKVFLECVQDMDHENMFWYRQDPGLGLRLIYFSYDVKMKEKGDIPEGYSVSREKKERFSLILESASTNQTSMYLCASSSPGRATYEQYFGPGTRLTVT.

This rearrangement joins TRBV2 to TRBJ1-4; 9 bases are a match to TRBD1. CDR3 size: 14 residues. Germline CDR1 and CDR2: SNHLY and FYNNEI. The V gene end was trimmed by 7 bases and the J gene end by 5 bases; junction bases not matched to a gene: 5. CDR3 DNA: TGTGCCAGCATCACCGGGACAGGGAATGAAAAACTGTTTTTT. Amino acid sequence: CASITGTGNEKLFF.

V is TRBV7-2 and J is TRBJ1-2, with 8 bases fitting TRBD1. J lost 7 bases, V lost 5 bases, and 9 bases had no gene match. Germline V gene sequence: CDR1 SGHTA, CDR2 FQGNSA. This CDR3 has 14 amino acids. CDR3 bases: TGTGCCAGCAGCCAGGACAGGGTGCAGCGTGGCTACACCTTC. Protein sequence: CASSQDRVQRGYTF.

CDR3 bases: TGTGCCTGGAGTGTACGGGGTGATTCACCCCTCCACTTT. Protein sequence: CAWSVRGDSPLHF. The rearrangement uses TRBV30 and TRBJ1-6, with unresolved D. V was cut by 0 bases and J by 8 bases, with 8 bases left in between. This CDR3 has 13 amino acids. The V gene's germline CDR1 is GTSNPN and CDR2 SVGIG (reference sequence).

This rearrangement joins TRBV11-2 to TRBJ2-7; D remains ambiguous. The germline V gene encodes CDR1 SGHAT and CDR2 FQNNGV. V dropped 1 base and J dropped 2 bases, with 9 bases sitting between them. The CDR3 covers 14 residues. The CDR3 DNA follows: TGTGCCAGCAGCTTAGGTCCGGTAACCTACGAGCAGTACTTC. This translates into CASSLGPVTYEQYF. The entire variable domain, with the rest obtained from reference TRBV11-2 and TRBJ2-7, is as follows: EAGVAQSPRYKIIEKRQSVAFWCNPISGHATLYWYQQILGQGPKLLIQFQNNGVVDDSQLPKDRFSAERLKGVDSTLKIQPAKLEDSAVYLCASSLGPVTYEQYFGPGTRLTVT.

The chain has TRBV7-2 and TRBJ2-5; D is unclear. The V end was cut by 1 base, the J end by 2 bases, with 8 bases between. The CDR3 has 14 residues. CDR1 and CDR2 from the germline V gene are SGHTA and FQGNSA. CDR3 bases: TGTGCCAGCAGCTTAGGGCCATCGCAAGAGACCCAGTACTTC. Translation: CASSLGPSQETQYF. Drawing the rest from reference TRBV7-2 and TRBJ2-5, the complete variable domain is GAGVSQSPSNKVTEKGKDVELRCDPISGHTALYWYRQSLGQGLEFLIYFQGNSAPDKSGLPSDRFSAERTGGSVSTLTIQRTQQEDSAVYLCASSLGPSQETQYFGPGTRLLVL.

The CDR3 sequence is CASSLVPGSTDTQYF. CDR3 coding DNA: TGTGCCAGCAGCTTAGTTCCAGGGTCAACAGATACGCAGTATTTT. The rearrangement joins TRBV7-6 to TRBJ2-3, with a tentative D call TRBD1 (5 bases). This CDR3 has 15 amino acids. V dropped 1 base and J dropped 3 bases, with 11 bases sitting between them. Germline values: CDR1 SGHVS, CDR2 FNYEAQ.